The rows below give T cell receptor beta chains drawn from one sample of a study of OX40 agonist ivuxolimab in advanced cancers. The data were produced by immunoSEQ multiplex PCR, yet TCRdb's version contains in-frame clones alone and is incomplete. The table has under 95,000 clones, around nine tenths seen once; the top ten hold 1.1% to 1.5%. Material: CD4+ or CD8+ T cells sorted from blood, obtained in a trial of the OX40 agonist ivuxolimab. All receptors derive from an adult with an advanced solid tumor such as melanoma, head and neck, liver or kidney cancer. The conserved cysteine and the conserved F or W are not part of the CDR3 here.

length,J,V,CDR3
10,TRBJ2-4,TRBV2,ASVLAGNIQY
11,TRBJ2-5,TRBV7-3,ASSPQGGETQY
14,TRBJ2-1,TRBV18,ASSPQSSGSINEQF
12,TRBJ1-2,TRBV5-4,ASSLEPRDYGYT
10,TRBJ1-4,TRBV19,ASRTGDEKLF
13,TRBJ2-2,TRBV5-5,ASSLRLAGGGELF
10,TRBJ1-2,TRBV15,ATSPDSYGYT
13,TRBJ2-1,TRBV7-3,ASSLGHRDYNEQF
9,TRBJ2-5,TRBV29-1,SAWGGQTQY
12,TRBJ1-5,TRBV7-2,ASSLRQGNQPQH
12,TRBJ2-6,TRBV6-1,ASKPTSGANVLT
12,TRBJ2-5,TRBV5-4,ASSSIFLEETQY
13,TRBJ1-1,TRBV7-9,ASSLGLFGNTEAF
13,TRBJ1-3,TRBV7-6,ASSWTVSSGNTIY
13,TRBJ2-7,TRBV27,ASTSSGTKGYEQY
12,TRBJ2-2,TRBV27,ASMRGSNTGELF
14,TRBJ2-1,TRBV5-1,ASSLPRTSGYNEQF
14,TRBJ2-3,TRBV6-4,ASSDSQRGGTDTQY
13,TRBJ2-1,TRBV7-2,ASSLDGRSYNEQF
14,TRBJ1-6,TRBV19,ASSIRQSSYNSPLH
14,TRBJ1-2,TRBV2,ASSNRDRGPNYGYT
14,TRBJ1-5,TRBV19,ASTKVGQRGNQPQH
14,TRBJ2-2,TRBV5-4,ASRRLAGGLTGELF
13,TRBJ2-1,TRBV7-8,ASSLGGGTYNEQF